Listed here is a single TCR beta chain. The antigen remains undetermined. Trimming shortened V by 3 bases and J by 1 base, and 3 bases separated the two germline ends. Germline assignment: CDR1 SQVTM and CDR2 ANQGSEA. The CDR3 has 12 amino acids. Vbeta (60) and Jbeta (13) primers were used in the PCR. Using immunoSEQ multiplex PCR, the repertoire was profiled, and TCRdb retains in-frame clones only, with some absent. The table shows about 100,000 clones, with roughly three quarters occurring only once. The donors (healthy individuals) were bone marrow donors. This record comes from a study of cytomegalovirus exposure and HLA in healthy donors. On the study more broadly: An analysis done earlier identified around 100 million unique TCR beta sequences from about 179 million T cells. Study-wide results and caveats: Exclusion as indistinguishable affected some V segments, including TRBV6-2 and TRBV6-3. Rarity characterized most TCR sequences, yet some public TCRs appeared in many donors.

The sample was PBMCs. The rearrangement uses TRBV29-1 and TRBJ2-2; D gene unclear. The source of this sequence is a female donor in good health and CMV-seropositive. The CDR3 spells CSVDGNTGELFF. CDR3 DNA sequence: TGCAGCGTTGACGGGAACACCGGGGAGCTGTTTTTT.